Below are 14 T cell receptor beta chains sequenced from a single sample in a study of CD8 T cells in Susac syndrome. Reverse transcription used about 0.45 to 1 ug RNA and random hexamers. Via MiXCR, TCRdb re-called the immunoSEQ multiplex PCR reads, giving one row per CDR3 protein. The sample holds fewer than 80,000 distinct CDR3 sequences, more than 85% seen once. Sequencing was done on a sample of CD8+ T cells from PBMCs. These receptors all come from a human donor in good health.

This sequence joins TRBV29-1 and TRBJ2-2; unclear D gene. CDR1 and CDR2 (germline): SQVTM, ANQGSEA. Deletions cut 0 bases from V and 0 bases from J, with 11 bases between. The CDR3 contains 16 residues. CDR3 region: CSVEEVASPNTGELFF. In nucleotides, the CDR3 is TGCAGCGTTGAAGAGGTAGCCAGTCCGAACACCGGGGAGCTGTTTTTT.

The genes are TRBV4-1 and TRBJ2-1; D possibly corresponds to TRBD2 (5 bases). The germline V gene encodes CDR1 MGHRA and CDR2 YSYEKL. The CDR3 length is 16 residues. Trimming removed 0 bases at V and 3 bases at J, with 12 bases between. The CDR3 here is CASSQELGGFYNEQFF. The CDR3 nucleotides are TGCGCCAGCAGCCAAGAACTAGGTGGCTTCTACAATGAGCAGTTCTTC.

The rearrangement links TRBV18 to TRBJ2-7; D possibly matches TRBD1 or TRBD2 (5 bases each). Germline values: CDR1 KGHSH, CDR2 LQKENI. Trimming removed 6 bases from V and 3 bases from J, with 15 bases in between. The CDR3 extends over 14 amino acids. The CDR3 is CASSRDRVDYEQYV. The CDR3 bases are TGTGCCAGCTCTCGGGACCGGGTAGACTACGAGCAGTACGTC.

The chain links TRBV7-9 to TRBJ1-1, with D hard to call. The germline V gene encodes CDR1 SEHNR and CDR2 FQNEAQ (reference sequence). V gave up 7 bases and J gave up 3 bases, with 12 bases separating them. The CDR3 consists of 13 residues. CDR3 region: CASKEGWDTEAFF. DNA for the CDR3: TGTGCCAGCAAGGAAGGGTGGGACACTGAAGCTTTCTTT.

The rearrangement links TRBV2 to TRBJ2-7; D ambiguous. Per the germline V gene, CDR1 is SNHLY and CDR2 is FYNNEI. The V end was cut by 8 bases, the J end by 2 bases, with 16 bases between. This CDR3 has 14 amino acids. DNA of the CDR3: TGTGCCAGCTCTACCTGGGAAGGTCCCTACGAGCAGTACTTC. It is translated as CASSTWEGPYEQYF.

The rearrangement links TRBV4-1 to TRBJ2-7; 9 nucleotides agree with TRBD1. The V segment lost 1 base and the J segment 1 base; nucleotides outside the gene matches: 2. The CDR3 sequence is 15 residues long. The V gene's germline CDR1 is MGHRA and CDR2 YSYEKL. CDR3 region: CASSQAGTGSYEQYF. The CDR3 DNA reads TGCGCCAGCAGCCAAGCCGGGACAGGGTCCTACGAGCAGTACTTC.

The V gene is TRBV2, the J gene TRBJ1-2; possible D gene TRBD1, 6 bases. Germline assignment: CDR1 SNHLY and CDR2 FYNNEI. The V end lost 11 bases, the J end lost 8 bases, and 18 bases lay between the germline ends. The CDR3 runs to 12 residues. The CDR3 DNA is TGTGCCGGAAGACTGGGGGCGCAGGGCTACACCTTC. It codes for CAGRLGAQGYTF. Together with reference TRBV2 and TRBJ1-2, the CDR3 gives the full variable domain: EPEVTQTPSHQVTQMGQEVILRCVPISNHLYFYWYRQILGQKVEFLVSFYNNEISEKSEIFDDQFSVERPDGSNFTLKIRSTKLEDSAMYFCAGRLGAQGYTFGSGTRLTVV.

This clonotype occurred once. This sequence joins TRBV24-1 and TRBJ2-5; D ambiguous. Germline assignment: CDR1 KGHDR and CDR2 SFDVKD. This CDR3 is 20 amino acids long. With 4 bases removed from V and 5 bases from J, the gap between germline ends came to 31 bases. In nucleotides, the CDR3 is TGTGCCACCAGTGACCCGGAGAGTAGCAGCACCCCCCAACAAGAGGAGACCCAGTACTTC. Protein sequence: CATSDPESSSTPQQEETQYF.

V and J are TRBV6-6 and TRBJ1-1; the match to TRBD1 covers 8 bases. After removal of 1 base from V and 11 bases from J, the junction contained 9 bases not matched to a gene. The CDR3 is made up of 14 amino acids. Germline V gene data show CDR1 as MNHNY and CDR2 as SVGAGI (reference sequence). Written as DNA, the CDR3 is TGTGCCAGCAGTTACTTCGACAGGGGCCGGGAGGCTTTCTTT. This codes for CASSYFDRGREAFF.

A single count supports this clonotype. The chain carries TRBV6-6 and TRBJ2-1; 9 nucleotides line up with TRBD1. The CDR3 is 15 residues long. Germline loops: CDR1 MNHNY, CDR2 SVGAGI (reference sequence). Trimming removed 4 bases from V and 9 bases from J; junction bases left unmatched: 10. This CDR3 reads CASSSLGTGFSEQFF. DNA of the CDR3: TGTGCCAGCAGTTCCCTCGGGACAGGGTTTAGTGAGCAGTTCTTC.

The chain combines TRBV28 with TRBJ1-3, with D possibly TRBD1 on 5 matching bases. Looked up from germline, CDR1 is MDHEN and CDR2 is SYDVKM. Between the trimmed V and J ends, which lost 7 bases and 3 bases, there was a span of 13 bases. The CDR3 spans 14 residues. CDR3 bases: TGTGCCAGCACCGAGGGGCCGATTGGAAACACCATATATTTT. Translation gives CASTEGPIGNTIYF.

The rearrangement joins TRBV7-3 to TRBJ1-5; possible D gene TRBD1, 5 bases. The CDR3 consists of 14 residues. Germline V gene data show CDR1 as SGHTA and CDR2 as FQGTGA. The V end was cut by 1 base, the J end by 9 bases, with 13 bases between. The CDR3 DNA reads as TGTGCCAGCAGCTTAATGCCGGGGCTATGGCCCCAGCATTTT. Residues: CASSLMPGLWPQHF. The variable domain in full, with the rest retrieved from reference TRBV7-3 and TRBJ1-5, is GAGVSQTPSNKVTEKGKYVELRCDPISGHTALYWYRQSLGQGPEFLIYFQGTGAADDSGLPNDRFFAVRPEGSVSTLKIQRTERGDSAVYLCASSLMPGLWPQHFGDGTRLSIL.

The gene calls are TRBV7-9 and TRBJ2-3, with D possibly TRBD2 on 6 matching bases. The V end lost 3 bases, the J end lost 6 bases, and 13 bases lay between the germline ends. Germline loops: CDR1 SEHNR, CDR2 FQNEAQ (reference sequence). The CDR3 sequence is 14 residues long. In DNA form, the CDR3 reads TGTGCCAGCAGCTTCGGGACTCCGGGGGATACGCAGTATTTT. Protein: CASSFGTPGDTQYF.

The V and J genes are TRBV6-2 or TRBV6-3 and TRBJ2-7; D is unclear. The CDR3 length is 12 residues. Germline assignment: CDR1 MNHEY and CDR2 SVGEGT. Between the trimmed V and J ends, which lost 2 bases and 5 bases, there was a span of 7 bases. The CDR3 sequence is CASSYRSNEQYV. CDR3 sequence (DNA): TGTGCCAGCAGTTACAGAAGTAACGAGCAGTACGTC.